The clone carrying this T cell receptor beta chain was picked up a small number of times. TCRdb reprocessed the RT-PCR reads via MiXCR and lists one record per CDR3 protein. The top ten hold around 2% of the sample, which has about half a million distinct CDR3 sequences, approximately 24% seen once. The sample is drawn from a study of response to subunit inactivated influenza vaccine. V lost 5 bases, J lost 3 bases, and 10 bases lay in between. The CDR3 extends over 14 amino acids. Source: CD4+ T cells sorted from PBMCs, taken 5 to 6 days after vaccination. This sequence joins TRBV12-3 or TRBV12-4 and TRBJ2-2; the D call may be TRBD1 or TRBD2 (6 bases each). The source of this sequence is a man aged 50 to 60 who received an inactivated influenza vaccine. In nucleotides, the CDR3 is TGTGCCAGCAGTGGAGGGGGGCACACCGGGGAGCTGTTTTTT. It yields the protein CASSGGGHTGELFF.